The present T cell receptor (beta chain) was sequenced within a study of Graves' ophthalmopathy and Graves' hyperthyroidism. The evidence that diagnosis relied on was clinical symptoms, serum thyroxine, TRAb, thyroid ultrasound and orbital computed tomography. Sampling around 9.8 ml of fresh peripheral blood provided the PBMCs. In its sample, this clonotype was seen many times. Its antigen is as yet unknown. Compared with germline, one end of the junction differs, possibly owing to a read error. Points from the study as a whole: Most thyroid clonotypes expanded beyond 0.001 frequency were also found in blood. Discrimination between ophthalmopathy and stable hyperthyroidism by a 13-signature model showed roughly 88% sensitivity and almost 83% specificity.

From germline, CDR1 is MNHNS and CDR2 SASEGT. The CDR3 length is 14 residues. RNA transcripts were the template, and TCR beta CDR3 regions were amplified from them. Following a first-round RT-PCR that used HTBI primers, a second-round multiplex PCR was carried out. TCRdb reprocessed the multiplex PCR reads with MiXCR, giving one entry per CDR3 protein. The repertoire holds about 480,000 distinct CDR3 sequences, with approximately 14% as singletons. This sequence joins TRBV6-1 and TRBJ1-1; TRBD1 might be the D (5 bases). Sample: blood. This clonotype originated in a woman aged 25 to 45 with Graves' ophthalmopathy. The CDR3 loop reads CACSEGAENTEAFF. CDR3 coding DNA: TGTGCCTGCAGTGAAGGGGCGGAGAACACTGAAGCTTTCTTT.